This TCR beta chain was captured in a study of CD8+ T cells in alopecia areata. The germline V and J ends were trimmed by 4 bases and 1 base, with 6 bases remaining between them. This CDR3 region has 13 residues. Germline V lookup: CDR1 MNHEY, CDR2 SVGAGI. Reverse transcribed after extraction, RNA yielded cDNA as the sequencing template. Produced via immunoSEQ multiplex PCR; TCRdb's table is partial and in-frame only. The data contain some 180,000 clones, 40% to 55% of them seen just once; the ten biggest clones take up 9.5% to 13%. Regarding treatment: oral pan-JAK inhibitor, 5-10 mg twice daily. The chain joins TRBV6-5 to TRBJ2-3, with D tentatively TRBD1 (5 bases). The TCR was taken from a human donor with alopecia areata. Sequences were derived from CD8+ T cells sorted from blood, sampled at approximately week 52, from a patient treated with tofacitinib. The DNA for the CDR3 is TGTGCCAGCAGTTTGGGGCGCACAGATACGCAGTATTTT. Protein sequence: CASSLGRTDTQYF.